The TCR beta chain under discussion was sequenced for a study of identical twins. Study-level points and caveats: Clonotypes of the beta chain that were abundant in cord blood carried fewer insertions (memory repertoires showed none).

The CDR3 is made up of 16 amino acids. Germline CDR1 and CDR2: SNHLY and FYNNEI. The V and J ends lost 5 bases and 5 bases, in that order; junction bases with no gene match: 13. Unique molecular identifiers were present on the cDNA, which also gained a universal primer site by template switching. One entry per CDR3 protein results from TCRdb running MiXCR on the 5' RACE reads. The sample has 690,000 or so distinct CDR3 sequences, around 8.3% seen once. Concerning this clonotype itself: Its antigen is as yet unknown.

These records were also assigned to another study, of yellow fever vaccine responses in identical twins.

Specimen: PBMCs. The TCR sequence derives from a woman in her late teens or twenties in good health. V and J are TRBV2 and TRBJ2-7; 9 nucleotides match TRBD1. CDR3 in amino acids: CASSRGQGSIVDEQYF. The DNA of the CDR3 is TGTGCCAGCAGTCGGGGACAGGGATCTATCGTAGACGAGCAGTACTTC.